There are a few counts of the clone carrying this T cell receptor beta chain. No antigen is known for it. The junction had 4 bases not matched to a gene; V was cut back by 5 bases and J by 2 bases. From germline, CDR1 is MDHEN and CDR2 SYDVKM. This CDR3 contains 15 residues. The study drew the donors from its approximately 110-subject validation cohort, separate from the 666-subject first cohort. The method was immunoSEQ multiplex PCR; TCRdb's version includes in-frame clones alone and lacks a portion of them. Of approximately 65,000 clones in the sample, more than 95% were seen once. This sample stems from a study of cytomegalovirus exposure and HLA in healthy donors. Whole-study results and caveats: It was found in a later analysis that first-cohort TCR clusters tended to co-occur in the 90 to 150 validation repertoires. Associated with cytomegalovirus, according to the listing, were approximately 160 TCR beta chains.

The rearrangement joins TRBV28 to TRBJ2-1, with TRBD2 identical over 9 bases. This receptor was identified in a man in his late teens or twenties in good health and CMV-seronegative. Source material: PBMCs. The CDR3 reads CASSDAGGPYNEQFF. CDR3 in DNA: TGTGCCAGCAGTGACGCGGGAGGGCCCTACAATGAGCAGTTCTTC.